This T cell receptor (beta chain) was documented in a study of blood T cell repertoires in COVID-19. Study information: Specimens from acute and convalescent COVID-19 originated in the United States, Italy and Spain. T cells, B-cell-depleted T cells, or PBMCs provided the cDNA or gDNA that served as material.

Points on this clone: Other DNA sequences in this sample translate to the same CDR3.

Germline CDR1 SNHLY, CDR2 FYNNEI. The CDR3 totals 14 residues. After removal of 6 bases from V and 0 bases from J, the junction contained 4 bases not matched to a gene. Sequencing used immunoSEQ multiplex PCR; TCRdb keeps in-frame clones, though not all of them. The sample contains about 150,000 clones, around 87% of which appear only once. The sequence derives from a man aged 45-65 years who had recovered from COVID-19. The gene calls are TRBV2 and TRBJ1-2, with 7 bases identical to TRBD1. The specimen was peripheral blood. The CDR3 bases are TGTGCCAGCAGAGGGGACAGCTCTAACTATGGCTACACCTTC. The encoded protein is CASRGDSSNYGYTF.